The clone carrying this T cell receptor beta chain appeared a few times. This sample is drawn from a study of beta chain features in type 1 diabetes. Isolated RNA was reverse transcribed in full, so expressed TCRB transcripts were sequenced. The repertoire was sequenced with immunoSEQ multiplex PCR; TCRdb's copy has only in-frame clones and lacks some. The data contain about 230,000 clones, over 7.5% of them singletons. The sample taken for sequencing was naive CD4+ T cells from blood. The sequence derives from a woman aged 18-29 years in good health.

The CDR3 here is CASSEGDRGNEQYF. CDR3 in DNA: TGTGCCAGCAGTGAAGGGGACAGGGGGAACGAGCAGTACTTC. The chain combines TRBV2 with TRBJ2-7, with 11 bases lining up with TRBD1. Germline-derived CDR1 and CDR2 are SNHLY and FYNNEI. The junction had 1 base not matched to a gene; V was cut back by 1 base and J by 5 bases. This CDR3 contains 14 residues.